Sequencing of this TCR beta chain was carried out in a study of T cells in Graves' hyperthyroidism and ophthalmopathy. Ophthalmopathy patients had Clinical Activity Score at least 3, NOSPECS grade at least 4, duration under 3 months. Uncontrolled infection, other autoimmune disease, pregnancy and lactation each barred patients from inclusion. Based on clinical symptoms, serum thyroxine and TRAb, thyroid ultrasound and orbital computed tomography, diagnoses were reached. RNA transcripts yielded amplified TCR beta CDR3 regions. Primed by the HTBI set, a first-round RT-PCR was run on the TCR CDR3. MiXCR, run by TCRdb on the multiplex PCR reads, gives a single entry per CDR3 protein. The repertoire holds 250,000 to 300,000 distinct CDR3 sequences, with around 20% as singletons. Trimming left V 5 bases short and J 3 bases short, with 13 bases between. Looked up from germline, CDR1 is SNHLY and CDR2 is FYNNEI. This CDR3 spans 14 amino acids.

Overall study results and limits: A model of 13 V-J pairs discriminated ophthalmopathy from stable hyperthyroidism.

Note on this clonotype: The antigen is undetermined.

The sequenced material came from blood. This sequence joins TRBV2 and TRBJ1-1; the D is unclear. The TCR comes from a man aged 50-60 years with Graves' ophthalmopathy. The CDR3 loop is CASSLEREHTEAFF. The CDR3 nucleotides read TGTGCCAGCAGTTTGGAGCGAGAGCACACTGAAGCTTTCTTT.